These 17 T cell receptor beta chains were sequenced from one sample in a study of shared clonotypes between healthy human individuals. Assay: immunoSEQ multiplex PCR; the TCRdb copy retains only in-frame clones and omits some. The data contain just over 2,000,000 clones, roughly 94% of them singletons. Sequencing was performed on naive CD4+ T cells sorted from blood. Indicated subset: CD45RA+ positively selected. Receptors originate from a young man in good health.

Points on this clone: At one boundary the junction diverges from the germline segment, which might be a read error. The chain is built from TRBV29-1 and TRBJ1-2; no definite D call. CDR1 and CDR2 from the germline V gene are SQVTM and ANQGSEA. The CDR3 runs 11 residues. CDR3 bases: TGCAGCGTGGAAGCTAACTATGGCTACACCTTC. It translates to CSVEANYGYTF.

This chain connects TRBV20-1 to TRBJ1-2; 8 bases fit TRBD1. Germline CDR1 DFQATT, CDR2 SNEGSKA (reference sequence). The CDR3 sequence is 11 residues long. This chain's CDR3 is CINRGDYGYTF. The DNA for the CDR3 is TGCATAAACAGGGGGGACTATGGCTACACCTTC.

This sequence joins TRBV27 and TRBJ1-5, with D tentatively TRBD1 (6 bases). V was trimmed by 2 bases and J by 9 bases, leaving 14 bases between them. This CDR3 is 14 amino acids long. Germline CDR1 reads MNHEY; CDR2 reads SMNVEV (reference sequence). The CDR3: CASSLGQRQGPQHF. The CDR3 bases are TGTGCCAGCAGTTTAGGACAGCGCCAGGGGCCCCAGCATTTT.

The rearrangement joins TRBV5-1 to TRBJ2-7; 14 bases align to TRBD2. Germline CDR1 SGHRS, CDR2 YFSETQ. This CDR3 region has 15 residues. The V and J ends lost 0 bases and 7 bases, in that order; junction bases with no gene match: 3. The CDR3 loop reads CASSLETSGRGEQYF. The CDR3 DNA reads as TGCGCCAGCAGCTTGGAGACTAGCGGGAGGGGTGAGCAGTACTTC. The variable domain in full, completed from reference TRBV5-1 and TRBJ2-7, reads KAGVTQTPRYLIKTRGQQVTLSCSPISGHRSVSWYQQTPGQGLQFLFEYFSETQRNKGNFPGRFSGRQFSNSRSEMNVSTLELGDSALYLCASSLETSGRGEQYFGPGTRLTVT.

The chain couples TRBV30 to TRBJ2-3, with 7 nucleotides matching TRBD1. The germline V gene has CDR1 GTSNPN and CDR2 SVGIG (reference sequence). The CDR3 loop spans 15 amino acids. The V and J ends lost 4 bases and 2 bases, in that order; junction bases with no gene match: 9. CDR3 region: CAWTTDRTHTDTQYF. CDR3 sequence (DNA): TGTGCCTGGACCACGGACAGGACCCACACAGATACGCAGTATTTT.

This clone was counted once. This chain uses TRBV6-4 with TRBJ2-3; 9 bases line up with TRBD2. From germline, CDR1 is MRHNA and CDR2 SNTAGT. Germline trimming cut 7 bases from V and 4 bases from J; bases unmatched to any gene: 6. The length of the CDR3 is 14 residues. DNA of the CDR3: TGTGCCAGCAAACTTAGCGGGAGTGCAGATACGCAGTATTTT. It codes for CASKLSGSADTQYF.

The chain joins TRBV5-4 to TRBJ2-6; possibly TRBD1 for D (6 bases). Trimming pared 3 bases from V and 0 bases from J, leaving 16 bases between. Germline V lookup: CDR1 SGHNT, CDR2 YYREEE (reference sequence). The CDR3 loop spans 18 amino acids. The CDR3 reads CASSSEPGHLSGANVLTF. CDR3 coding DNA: TGTGCCAGCAGCTCGGAACCGGGACACCTCTCTGGGGCCAACGTCCTGACTTTC. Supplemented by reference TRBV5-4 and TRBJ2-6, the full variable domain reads ETGVTQSPTHLIKTRGQQVTLRCSSQSGHNTVSWYQQALGQGPQFIFQYYREEENGRGNFPPRFSGLQFPNYSSELNVNALELDDSALYLCASSSEPGHLSGANVLTFGAGSRLTVL.

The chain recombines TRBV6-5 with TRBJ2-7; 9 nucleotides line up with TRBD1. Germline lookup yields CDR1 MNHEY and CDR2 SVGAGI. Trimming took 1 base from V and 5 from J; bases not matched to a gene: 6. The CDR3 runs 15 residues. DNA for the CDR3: TGTGCCAGCAGTTACTTGGGACAGGGTGCCCACGAGCAGTACTTC. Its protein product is CASSYLGQGAHEQYF.

CDR3 region: CASTVPGLAVHEQYF. DNA for the CDR3: TGTGCCAGCACTGTGCCGGGACTAGCGGTCCACGAGCAGTACTTC. This rearrangement joins TRBV6-1 to TRBJ2-7; 11 positions match TRBD2. The CDR3 totals 15 residues. Germline trimming cut 7 bases from V and 5 bases from J; bases unmatched to any gene: 10. Germline CDR1 reads MNHNS; CDR2 reads SASEGT.

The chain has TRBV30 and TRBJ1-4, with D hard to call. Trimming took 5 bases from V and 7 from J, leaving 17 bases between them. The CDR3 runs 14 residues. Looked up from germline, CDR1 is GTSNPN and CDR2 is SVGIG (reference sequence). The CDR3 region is CAWGYKGSAEKLFF. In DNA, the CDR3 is TGTGCCTGGGGCTACAAAGGGTCCGCTGAAAAACTGTTTTTT. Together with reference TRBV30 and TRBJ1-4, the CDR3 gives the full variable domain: SQTIHQWPATLVQPVGSPLSLECTVEGTSNPNLYWYRQAAGRGLQLLFYSVGIGQISSEVPQNLSASRPQDRQFILSSKKLLLSDSGFYLCAWGYKGSAEKLFFGSGTQLSVL.

For the CDR3, the DNA is TGTGCCAGCAGCTTAGCGGGTAGCGGATCCTACGAGCAGTACTTC. Translation: CASSLAGSGSYEQYF. This chain connects TRBV7-8 to TRBJ2-7; weak D call: TRBD2 (6 bases). The V end lost 0 bases, the J end lost 1 base, and 10 bases lay between the germline ends. CDR3 length: 15 residues. The germline CDR1 and CDR2 sequences are SGHVS and FQNEAQ.

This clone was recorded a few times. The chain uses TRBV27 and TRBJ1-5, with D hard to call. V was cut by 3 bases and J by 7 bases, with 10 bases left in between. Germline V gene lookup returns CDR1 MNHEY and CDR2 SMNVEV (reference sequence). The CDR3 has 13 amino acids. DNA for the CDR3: TGTGCCAGCAGTTTCCCGCGGAGGCAGCCCCAGCATTTT. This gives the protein CASSFPRRQPQHF.

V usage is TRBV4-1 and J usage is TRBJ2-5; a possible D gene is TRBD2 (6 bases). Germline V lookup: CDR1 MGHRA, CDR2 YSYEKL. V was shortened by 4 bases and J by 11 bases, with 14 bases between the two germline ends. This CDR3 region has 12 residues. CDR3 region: CASSPPGGEQYF. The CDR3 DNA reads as TGCGCCAGCAGCCCCCCTGGAGGGGAGCAGTACTTC.

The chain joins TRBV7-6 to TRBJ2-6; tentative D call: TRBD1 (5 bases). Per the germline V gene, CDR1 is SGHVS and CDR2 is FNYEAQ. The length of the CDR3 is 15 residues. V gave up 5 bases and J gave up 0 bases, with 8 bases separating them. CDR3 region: CASSRQYSGANVLTF. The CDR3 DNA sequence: TGTGCCAGCAGCCGACAGTACTCTGGGGCCAACGTCCTGACTTTC. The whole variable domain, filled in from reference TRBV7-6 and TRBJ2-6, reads GAGVSQSPRYKVTKRGQDVALRCDPISGHVSLYWYRQALGQGPEFLTYFNYEAQQDKSGLPNDRFSAERPEGSISTLTIQRTEQRDSAMYRCASSRQYSGANVLTFGAGSRLTVL.

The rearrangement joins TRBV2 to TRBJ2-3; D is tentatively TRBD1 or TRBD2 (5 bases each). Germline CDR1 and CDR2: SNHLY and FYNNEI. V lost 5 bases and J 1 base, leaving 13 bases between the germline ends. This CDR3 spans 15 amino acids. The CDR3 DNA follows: TGTGCCAGCAGTTACCCGGGACCCCGCACAGATACGCAGTATTTT. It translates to CASSYPGPRTDTQYF.

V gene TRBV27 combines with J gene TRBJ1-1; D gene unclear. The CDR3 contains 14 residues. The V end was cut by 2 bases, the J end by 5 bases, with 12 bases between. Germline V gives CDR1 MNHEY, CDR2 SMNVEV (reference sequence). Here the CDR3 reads CASSLEGRSTEAFF. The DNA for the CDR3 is TGTGCCAGCAGTTTAGAGGGAAGGTCTACTGAAGCTTTCTTT.

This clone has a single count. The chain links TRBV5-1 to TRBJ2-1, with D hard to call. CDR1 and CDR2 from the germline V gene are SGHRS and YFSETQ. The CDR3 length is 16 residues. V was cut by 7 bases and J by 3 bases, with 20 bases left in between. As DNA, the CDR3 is TGCGCCAGCCGCGCCGGTGGTACTCAACTCTACAATGAGCAGTTCTTC. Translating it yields CASRAGGTQLYNEQFF.